Each of the 24 T cell receptor beta chains below was sequenced from the same sample in a study of neurological immune-mediated disorders. MiXCR was run by TCRdb on the 5' RACE reads, yielding one entry per CDR3 protein. The table lists approximately 43,000 distinct CDR3 sequences, 2% to 2.5% of them singletons. The sequencing sample was made of PBMCs. These receptors came from a young man with multiple sclerosis.

This clonotype was seen at least ten times. V and J are TRBV20-1 and TRBJ2-7, with D hard to call. This CDR3 has 16 residues. In germline, CDR1 is DFQATT, CDR2 SNEGSKA (reference sequence). V was shortened by 6 bases and J by 5 bases, with 26 bases between the two germline ends. In nucleotides, the CDR3 is TGCAGTGCCAACCCTCTCCTACCGGGCCTAGACCACGAGCAGTACTTC. Amino acids: CSANPLLPGLDHEQYF.

This clonotype was seen more than once but under ten times. The rearrangement links TRBV7-3 to TRBJ1-2; D remains unclear. V lost 8 bases to trimming and J lost 6 bases, with 16 bases between them. Germline V CDR1 and CDR2: SGHTA, FQGTGA. This CDR3 has 13 residues. In DNA, the CDR3 is TGTGCCAGCGGCGCCAGCCCTGCGGATGGCTACACCTTC. It yields the protein CASGASPADGYTF.

This clonotype was recorded many times. The V call is TRBV20-1, the J call TRBJ1-1; the D gene is possibly TRBD1 (6 bases). Trimming shortened V by 1 base and J by 4 bases, and 13 bases separated the two germline ends. The CDR3 has 14 residues. CDR1 and CDR2 from the germline V gene are DFQATT and SNEGSKA (reference sequence). CDR3 residues: CSARGTGRFTEAFF. The CDR3 bases are TGCAGTGCTAGAGGTACAGGGAGGTTCACTGAAGCTTTCTTT.

This clonotype was recorded at least ten times. The J gene is TRBJ1-2, the V gene TRBV5-1; 8 nucleotides line up with TRBD1. V dropped 4 bases and J dropped 3; count of bases not matched to a gene: 2. The CDR3 loop spans 13 amino acids. In germline, CDR1 is SGHRS, CDR2 YFSETQ. This CDR3 is CASSNRGDYGYTF. The DNA of the CDR3 is TGCGCCAGCAGCAACAGGGGGGACTATGGCTACACCTTC.

There are many counts of this clonotype. The V gene is TRBV20-1, the J gene TRBJ1-6, with 8 bases fitting TRBD1. This CDR3 has 15 amino acids. After removal of 6 bases from V and 0 bases from J, the junction contained 4 bases not matched to a gene. Germline V gene sequence: CDR1 DFQATT, CDR2 SNEGSKA (reference sequence). The CDR3 loop is CSAQGAGSYNSPLHF. CDR3 bases: TGCAGTGCCCAGGGGGCCGGCTCCTATAATTCACCCCTCCACTTT.

This clonotype was seen at least ten times. The genes are TRBV29-1 and TRBJ2-7; TRBD1 matches at 8 bases. Germline assignment: CDR1 SQVTM and CDR2 ANQGSEA. V lost 6 bases, J lost 4 bases, and 11 bases stayed unmatched. The CDR3 length is 14 residues. CDR3 bases: TGCAGCGTGAGGAAGACAGGGGAGCGGTACGAGCAGTACTTC. Translated, it gives CSVRKTGERYEQYF.

This clonotype was found many times. The V call is TRBV14, the J call TRBJ2-3; a weak D match, TRBD2 (6 bases). CDR1 SGHDN and CDR2 FVKESK come from the germline V gene. V lost 3 bases, J lost 0 bases, and 10 bases lay in between. The CDR3 totals 15 residues. In DNA form, the CDR3 reads TGTGCCAGCAGCCAGGGACTCGCTAGCACAGATACGCAGTATTTT. Encoded protein: CASSQGLASTDTQYF.

This clonotype has a count of ten or more. The chain joins TRBV5-8 to TRBJ2-3; 7 bases are shared with TRBD2. The CDR3 consists of 16 residues. After removal of 4 bases from V and 6 bases from J, the junction contained 14 bases not matched to a gene. The germline V gene has CDR1 SGHTS and CDR2 YDEGEE. CDR3: CASSLSLLALGDTQYF. The CDR3 DNA reads as TGTGCCAGCAGCCTATCCCTACTAGCGTTAGGGGATACGCAGTATTTT.

At least ten counts were recorded for this clonotype. The chain joins TRBV20-1 to TRBJ2-1; possibly TRBD2 for D (6 bases). Germline V lookup: CDR1 DFQATT, CDR2 SNEGSKA (reference sequence). V lost 4 bases and J lost 1, with 11 bases in between. The CDR3 runs to 14 residues. The CDR3 DNA is TGCAGTGCTACCGGGACTCCATCCTACAATGAGCAGTTCTTC. Amino acid sequence: CSATGTPSYNEQFF.

This clonotype was seen at least ten times. CDR3 protein: CASSFRRRGKSSRPYEQYF. Written as DNA, the CDR3 is TGTGCCAGCAGTTTTAGGCGCAGGGGAAAGAGTTCGCGCCCCTACGAGCAGTACTTC. The V and J genes are TRBV28 and TRBJ2-7; a possible D gene is TRBD1 (6 bases). V was pared by 3 bases and J by 2 bases, with 26 bases between. Germline values: CDR1 MDHEN, CDR2 SYDVKM. The CDR3 has 19 residues. The full variable domain, rest sourced from reference TRBV28 and TRBJ2-7, is DVKVTQSSRYLVKRTGEKVFLECVQDMDHENMFWYRQDPGLGLRLIYFSYDVKMKEKGDIPEGYSVSREKKERFSLILESASTNQTSMYLCASSFRRRGKSSRPYEQYFGPGTRLTVT.

In this sample, this clonotype turned up many times. The J gene is TRBJ2-1, the V gene TRBV27, with D unclear. V dropped 5 bases and J dropped 4 bases, with 9 bases sitting between them. The CDR3 has 13 amino acids. Germline loops: CDR1 MNHEY, CDR2 SMNVEV (reference sequence). In DNA form, the CDR3 reads TGTGCCAGCAGTCCGACGAGATACAATGAGCAGTTCTTC. It specifies CASSPTRYNEQFF.

This clonotype has at least ten counts. The chain recombines TRBV15 with TRBJ2-7; TRBD2 aligns across 9 bases. The length of the CDR3 is 15 residues. From germline, CDR1 is LNHNV and CDR2 YYDKDF (reference sequence). Losses at the gene ends were 1 base for V and 2 bases for J; bases not matched to a gene: 3. The CDR3 region is CATSRASGVTYEQYF. The DNA of the CDR3 is TGTGCCACCAGCAGAGCTAGCGGGGTAACCTACGAGCAGTACTTC.

This clonotype has at least ten counts. The chain links TRBV6-5 to TRBJ2-7; 7 bases fit TRBD2. The CDR3 totals 17 residues. Germline V CDR1 and CDR2: MNHEY, SVGAGI. V trimming: 2 bases; J trimming: 2 bases; junction bases outside the gene matches: 12. The CDR3: CASSYLRSGTLTYEQYF. Written as DNA, the CDR3 is TGTGCCAGCAGTTACCTCAGGAGCGGGACGTTGACCTACGAGCAGTACTTC.

This clonotype came up many times. This chain links TRBV7-9 with TRBJ2-7, with 7 positions matching TRBD2. Germline V lookup: CDR1 SEHNR, CDR2 FQNEAQ (reference sequence). The CDR3 runs to 18 residues. Trimming took 6 bases from V and 1 from J; bases not matched to a gene: 18. The CDR3 coding sequence is TGTGCCAGCAGGCCCTGGGAGGGGAGCGGACTAAGATCCTACGAGCAGTACTTC. It is translated as CASRPWEGSGLRSYEQYF.

This clonotype has a count of ten or more. J is TRBJ2-1 and V is TRBV5-1; 13 bases fit TRBD2. The CDR3 extends over 16 amino acids. CDR1 SGHRS and CDR2 YFSETQ come from the germline V gene. V trimming: 4 bases; J trimming: 4 bases; junction bases outside the gene matches: 5. The DNA for the CDR3 is TGCGCCAGCAGCCCAGGGACTAGCGGGGCTTACAATGAGCAGTTCTTC. As protein: CASSPGTSGAYNEQFF.

This clonotype has at least ten counts. V gene TRBV20-1 combines with J gene TRBJ1-1; TRBD1 might be the D (5 bases). V lost 2 bases to trimming and J lost 4 bases, with 17 bases between them. CDR1 is DFQATT, CDR2 SNEGSKA, per germline (reference sequence). The CDR3 has 15 amino acids. This CDR3 is CSARWRAGRPTEAFF. CDR3 sequence (DNA): TGCAGTGCTAGATGGCGGGCAGGGAGGCCCACTGAAGCTTTCTTT.

This clonotype appeared many times. The V and J genes are TRBV20-1 and TRBJ2-3; D unclear. Per the germline V gene, CDR1 is DFQATT and CDR2 is SNEGSKA (reference sequence). The CDR3 has 11 residues. Trimming took off 3 bases at V and 6 bases at J, with 7 bases between the two ends. This chain's CDR3 is CSASTADTQYF. As DNA, the CDR3 is TGCAGTGCTAGTACAGCGGATACGCAGTATTTT.

This clonotype was recorded at least ten times. The rearrangement uses TRBV6-5 and TRBJ2-7; a weak D match, TRBD2 (8 bases). Germline V lookup: CDR1 MNHEY, CDR2 SVGAGI. Between the trimmed V and J ends, which lost 5 bases and 4 bases, there was a span of 27 bases. This CDR3 has 18 residues. CDR3: CASSRGTGGGPTKYEQYF. In nucleotides, the CDR3 is TGTGCCAGCAGTCGTGGTACGGGAGGGGGCCCGACCAAATACGAGCAGTACTTC.

This clonotype was found many times. The gene calls are TRBV5-1 and TRBJ1-1; possibly TRBD1 for D (6 bases). V was pared by 4 bases and J by 0 bases, with 22 bases between. From germline, CDR1 is SGHRS and CDR2 YFSETQ. CDR3 length: 18 residues. The CDR3 region is CASSQSTGLAMLNTEAFF. The DNA for the CDR3 is TGCGCCAGCAGCCAATCGACAGGTTTAGCCATGTTGAACACTGAAGCTTTCTTT. Full variable domain (missing parts from reference TRBV5-1 and TRBJ1-1): KAGVTQTPRYLIKTRGQQVTLSCSPISGHRSVSWYQQTPGQGLQFLFEYFSETQRNKGNFPGRFSGRQFSNSRSEMNVSTLELGDSALYLCASSQSTGLAMLNTEAFFGQGTRLTVV.

In its sample, this clonotype ranks as medium-sized. The CDR3 DNA is TGTGCCAGCAGCGCCAGAGAGGGGAACAGAGAGACCCAGTACTTC. Its protein product is CASSAREGNRETQYF. The rearrangement joins TRBV7-6 to TRBJ2-5; D may match TRBD1 or TRBD2 (5 bases each). CDR1 is SGHVS, CDR2 FNYEAQ, per germline. The germline V and J ends were trimmed by 5 bases and 4 bases, with 17 bases remaining between them. The CDR3 runs 15 residues.

The table lists this clonotype with many counts. The chain couples TRBV5-6 to TRBJ1-2; 9 positions match TRBD1. The CDR3 consists of 15 residues. Germline V gene data show CDR1 as SGHDT and CDR2 as YYEEEE. V lost 2 bases and J lost 2; bases outside the gene matches: 4. The CDR3 sequence is CASSFPGQGNYGYTF. In nucleotides, the CDR3 is TGTGCCAGCAGCTTCCCCGGACAGGGGAACTATGGCTACACCTTC. The complete variable domain, with remaining parts taken from reference TRBV5-6 and TRBJ1-2, reads DAGVTQSPTHLIKTRGQQVTLRCSPKSGHDTVSWYQQALGQGPQFIFQYYEEEERQRGNFPDRFSGHQFPNYSSELNVNALLLGDSALYLCASSFPGQGNYGYTFGSGTRLTVV.

This clonotype was recorded at least ten times. The chain links TRBV7-8 to TRBJ2-7; no definite D call. The CDR3 has 14 amino acids. Trimming took 5 bases from V and 4 from J, leaving 15 bases between them. Germline values: CDR1 SGHVS, CDR2 FQNEAQ. CDR3 in DNA: TGTGCCAGCAGCCGCCTCACCCCCGATTACGAGCAGTACTTC. Translated, it gives CASSRLTPDYEQYF.

This clonotype was picked up many times. V is TRBV4-1 and J is TRBJ1-1, with no clear D. The CDR3 spans 14 residues. Germline V lookup: CDR1 MGHRA, CDR2 YSYEKL. Trimming cost V 0 bases and J 6 bases, with 11 bases left between them. CDR3 bases: TGCGCCAGCAGCCAAGACCCTAGGGTCGCTGAAGCTTTCTTT. It encodes CASSQDPRVAEAFF.

The rearrangement joins TRBV20-1 to TRBJ2-7, with 7 bases aligning to TRBD2. The CDR3 is 15 residues long. From germline, CDR1 is DFQATT and CDR2 SNEGSKA (reference sequence). V gave up 5 bases and J gave up 3 bases; unmatched junction bases: 13. The CDR3: CSAHSGPRPRYEQYF. For the CDR3, the DNA is TGCAGTGCTCATAGCGGGCCTAGACCCCGCTACGAGCAGTACTTC.